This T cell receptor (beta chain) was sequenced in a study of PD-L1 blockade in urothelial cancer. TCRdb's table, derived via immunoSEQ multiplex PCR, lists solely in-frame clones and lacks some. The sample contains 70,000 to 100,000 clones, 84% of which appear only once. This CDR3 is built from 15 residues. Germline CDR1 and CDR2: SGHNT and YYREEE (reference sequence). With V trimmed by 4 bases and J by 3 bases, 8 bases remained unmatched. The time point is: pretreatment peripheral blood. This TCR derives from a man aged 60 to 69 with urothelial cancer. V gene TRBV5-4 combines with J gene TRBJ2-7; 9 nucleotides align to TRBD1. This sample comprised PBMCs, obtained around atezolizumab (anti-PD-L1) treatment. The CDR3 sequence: CASSIGQGWGYEQYF. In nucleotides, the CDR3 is TGTGCCAGCAGCATCGGACAGGGGTGGGGCTACGAGCAGTACTTC.